What follows are 8 T cell receptor beta chains derived from one specimen sequenced in a study of blood T cell repertoires in COVID-19. Sequencing used immunoSEQ multiplex PCR; TCRdb keeps in-frame clones, though not all of them. The table records about 18,000 clones, around 87% of them present only once. The sequencing sample was made of peripheral blood. Receptors originate from a human donor in a cohort sampled during active COVID-19.

This chain joins TRBV10-3 and TRBJ2-3, with TRBD2 matching 13 bases. Germline CDR1 reads ENHRY; CDR2 reads SYGVKD. V was clipped by 1 base and J by 6 bases; unmatched bases: 1. The CDR3 is 15 residues long. CDR3: CAISEWTSGSDTQYF. The CDR3, as DNA: TGTGCCATCAGTGAGTGGACTAGCGGGAGTGATACGCAGTATTTT.

This clone has only a few counts. This sequence joins TRBV11-2 and TRBJ2-1; possibly TRBD2 for D (6 bases). V shed 2 bases and J shed 5 bases, with 16 bases lying between them. Looked up from germline, CDR1 is SGHAT and CDR2 is FQNNGV. The CDR3 contains 16 residues. The chain's CDR3 is CASSLSPAGMDNEQFF. CDR3 DNA: TGTGCCAGCAGCTTAAGTCCGGCGGGAATGGACAATGAGCAGTTCTTC.

This clone was observed a handful of times. The chain links TRBV7-9 to TRBJ1-2; D is undetermined. Trimming left V 5 bases short and J 7 bases short, with 8 bases between. The CDR3 is 11 amino acids. The germline CDR1 and CDR2 sequences are SEHNR and FQNEAQ (reference sequence). CDR3 sequence (DNA): TGTGCCAGCAGCCCGGGTAGTGGCTACACCTTC. It is translated as CASSPGSGYTF.

The chain is built from TRBV7-3 and TRBJ2-5, with D perhaps matching TRBD2 (5 bases). Deletions cut 3 bases from V and 4 bases from J, with 9 bases between. The germline V gene encodes CDR1 SGHTA and CDR2 FQGTGA. This CDR3 is 13 amino acids long. The DNA of the CDR3 is TGTGCCAGCAGCTTCCGCGAGGGAGAGACCCAGTACTTC. Protein product: CASSFREGETQYF.

This clone has a handful of counts. The chain has TRBV28 and TRBJ1-2; 9 bases align to TRBD1. CDR1 and CDR2 (germline): MDHEN, SYDVKM. V was pared by 5 bases and J by 0 bases, with 19 bases of the junction left unmatched. The CDR3 consists of 20 residues. CDR3 sequence (DNA): TGTGCCAGCAGTCTAGACTCACCCGGGACAGGGCGATACTCTAACTATGGCTACACCTTC. Translation: CASSLDSPGTGRYSNYGYTF.

The chain uses TRBV11-3 and TRBJ2-2; 9 bases match TRBD1. Germline-derived CDR1 and CDR2 are SGHNT and YENEEA. The CDR3 runs to 16 residues. V shed 6 bases, J shed 4 bases, and the junction held 9 bases outside the gene matches. CDR3 DNA: TGTGCCAGCAGTTCAGGACAGGGGCTGAGCACCGGGGAGCTGTTTTTT. As protein: CASSSGQGLSTGELFF.

The chain joins TRBV4-1 to TRBJ2-3, with D unresolved. V lost 0 bases, J lost 2 bases, and 6 bases lay in between. Looked up from germline, CDR1 is MGHRA and CDR2 is YSYEKL. The CDR3 is 14 residues long. Here the CDR3 reads CASSQDVFTDTQYF. The CDR3 DNA reads as TGCGCCAGCAGCCAAGATGTCTTCACAGATACGCAGTATTTT.

V is TRBV7-2 and J is TRBJ1-1; tentatively, D is TRBD1 (6 bases). The germline CDR1 and CDR2 sequences are SGHTA and FQGNSA. There are 13 residues in the CDR3. V lost 6 bases and J lost 1, with 9 bases in between. CDR3 sequence (DNA): TGTGCCAGCAGTGGACAGACGAACACTGAAGCTTTCTTT. Translation gives CASSGQTNTEAFF.